The subject of this entry is one T cell receptor beta chain. The sample is drawn from a study of blood T cell repertoires in COVID-19. Repertoires were generated with immunoSEQ multiplex PCR, while TCRdb's copy carries only in-frame clones and drops some. The sample yields some 120,000 clones, less than 90% seen once. The CDR3 sequence is 15 residues long. Germline V gene data show CDR1 as SGHDN and CDR2 as FVKESK. Trimming pared 4 bases from V and 8 bases from J, leaving 20 bases between. The sequence derives from a man older than 75 with active or convalescent COVID-19. The sequenced sample consisted of peripheral blood. The chain couples TRBV14 to TRBJ1-2; D remains ambiguous. The CDR3, as DNA: TGTGCCAGCAGCCTCCAGCCCCAGGCCCACAACGGCTACACCTTC. This gives the protein CASSLQPQAHNGYTF.